This T cell receptor (beta chain) comes out of a study of T cell responses to AZD1222 COVID-19 vaccine. The CDR3 runs 13 residues. Germline V gene data show CDR1 as SGHNT and CDR2 as YENEEA. Trimming removed 5 bases from V and 8 bases from J; junction bases left unmatched: 4. Combined were second doses at about 4 or about 12 weeks. This clone was picked up a small number of times. TCRdb's table, derived via immunoSEQ multiplex PCR, lists solely in-frame clones and lacks some. The profile shows 15,000 to 20,000 clones, approximately 80% of them singletons. This rearrangement joins TRBV11-3 to TRBJ1-4, with 8 bases fitting TRBD1. The sample was peripheral blood, taken 28 days after the second AZD1222 dose. The clonotype was recovered from an adult who received the AZD1222 COVID-19 vaccine. CDR3 loop: CASSGQGGEKLFF. For the CDR3, the DNA is TGTGCCAGCAGCGGACAGGGCGGGGAAAAACTGTTTTTT.